Listed here are 27 T cell receptor beta chains from one sample, sequenced in a study of T cells in Graves' hyperthyroidism and ophthalmopathy. Amplification of TCR beta CDR3 regions used RNA as the template. First-round RT-PCR of the TCR CDR3 relied on the HTBI primer set. MiXCR, run by TCRdb on the multiplex PCR reads, gives a single entry per CDR3 protein. Of 530,000 or so distinct CDR3 sequences detected, roughly 15% appear once; the ten largest clones hold around 17%. Material: blood. These receptors were obtained from a woman aged 18-35 years with Graves' ophthalmopathy.

This clonotype was detected many times. The V gene is TRBV7-2, the J gene TRBJ2-3; D not certain. Germline values: CDR1 SGHTA, CDR2 FQGNSA. CDR3 length: 14 residues. Deletions cut 3 bases from V and 3 bases from J, with 10 bases between. CDR3 sequence reads: CASSFLVGTDTQYF. Here the CDR3 DNA reads TGTGCCAGCAGCTTCCTAGTAGGGACAGATACGCAGTATTTT.

Comments on this clonotype: A single base separates this from a much larger clone, so it may be a read error. The chain combines TRBV6-2 or TRBV6-3 with TRBJ1-2; TRBD1 agrees at 7 bases. The V and J ends lost 6 bases and 7 bases, in that order; junction bases with no gene match: 14. CDR1 and CDR2 (germline): MNHEY, SVGEGT. The CDR3 runs 15 residues. CDR3 sequence: CASSPRDSRLSGYTF. The CDR3 bases are TGTGCCAGCAGCCCCCGGGACAGTCGTCTCTCTGGCTACACCTTC.

Note on this clonotype: A single base separates this from a much larger clone, so it may be a read error. J is TRBJ1-5 and V is TRBV20-1; a weak D match, TRBD1 (5 bases). This CDR3 region has 16 residues. Germline values: CDR1 DFQATT, CDR2 SNEGSKA (reference sequence). The V end lost 2 bases, the J end lost 4 bases, and 18 bases lay between the germline ends. The CDR3 here is CSARNNTGTRNQPQHF. Written as DNA, the CDR3 is TGCAGTGCTAGAAATAACACAGGTACCAGAAATCAGCCCCAGCATTTT.

This clonotype was seen a few times. This chain links TRBV28 with TRBJ2-1; 15 bases match TRBD2. The trim removed 6 bases at V and 8 bases at J, leaving 11 bases unmatched. The CDR3 is 17 residues long. Per germline, CDR1 MDHEN and CDR2 SYDVKM. The CDR3 DNA sequence: TGTGCCAGCAGACCAACTGGACTAGCGGGGGGGAACTATGAGCAGTTCTTC. Residues: CASRPTGLAGGNYEQFF.

This chain uses TRBV4-1 with TRBJ1-1; D may be TRBD1 (5 bases). This CDR3 comprises 16 residues. The V end was cut by 8 bases, the J end by 2 bases, with 21 bases between. In germline, CDR1 is MGHRA, CDR2 YSYEKL. CDR3 in DNA: TGCGCCAGCCTTGGGGGGGGGATAGGTGGAAACACTGAAGCTTTCTTT. It is translated as CASLGGGIGGNTEAFF.

This clonotype was counted ten times or more. V usage is TRBV3-1 and J usage is TRBJ2-7, with 7 bases fitting TRBD2. Germline V CDR1 and CDR2: LGHDT, YNNKEL (reference sequence). With V trimmed by 4 bases and J by 2 bases, 5 bases remained unmatched. CDR3 size: 14 residues. The CDR3 region is CASSPTSRTYEQYF. In nucleotides, the CDR3 is TGTGCCAGCAGCCCGACTAGCCGAACCTACGAGCAGTACTTC.

This clonotype has a count of ten or more. The chain uses TRBV29-1 and TRBJ1-1, with D perhaps matching TRBD1 (5 bases). The CDR3 consists of 13 residues. The V and J ends lost 3 bases and 4 bases respectively, with 12 bases between them. Germline CDR1 SQVTM, CDR2 ANQGSEA. CDR3 nucleotides: TGCAGCGTTGACGAGGGGCTGGTCACTGAAGCTTTCTTT. Amino acids: CSVDEGLVTEAFF.

This clonotype was picked up many times. The V and J genes are TRBV6-2 or TRBV6-3 and TRBJ2-2; TRBD2 aligns across 10 bases. The CDR3 is 18 residues long. The V gene's germline CDR1 is MNHEY and CDR2 SVGEGT. V was clipped by 1 base and J by 5 bases; unmatched bases: 10. The CDR3 reads CASSYYLWTSGDTGELFF. In DNA, the CDR3 is TGTGCCAGCAGTTACTACCTTTGGACTAGCGGAGATACCGGGGAGCTGTTTTTT.

The chain uses TRBV4-1 and TRBJ1-4; D gene unclear. V lost 7 bases and J lost 5, with 20 bases in between. CDR3 size: 16 residues. The V gene's germline CDR1 is MGHRA and CDR2 YSYEKL. The CDR3 DNA reads TGCGCCAGCAAAGAAGGTTCAGGACGTATGAATGAAAAACTGTTTTTT. This sequence encodes CASKEGSGRMNEKLFF.

This clonotype has ten or more counts. This chain uses TRBV7-9 with TRBJ2-7; 10 bases align to TRBD2. Per the germline V gene, CDR1 is SEHNR and CDR2 is FQNEAQ (reference sequence). After removal of 1 base from V and 6 bases from J, the junction contained 6 bases not matched to a gene. The CDR3 length is 15 residues. The CDR3 nucleotides read TGTGCCAGCAGCTTAGTCACTAGCGGGGCTGGCGAGCAGTACTTC. This translates into CASSLVTSGAGEQYF. The whole variable domain, remainder taken from reference TRBV7-9 and TRBJ2-7, is DTGVSQNPRHKITKRGQNVTFRCDPISEHNRLYWYRQTLGQGPEFLTYFQNEAQLEKSRLLSDRFSAERPKGSFSTLEIQRTEQGDSAMYLCASSLVTSGAGEQYFGPGTRLTVT.

This clonotype came up a few times. A read error may be the cause here, since a much bigger clone is one base away. V is TRBV7-9 and J is TRBJ1-6; 7 nucleotides line up with TRBD1. V shed 0 bases, J shed 8 bases, and the junction held 1 base outside the gene matches. The germline V gene encodes CDR1 SEHNR and CDR2 FQNEAQ (reference sequence). The CDR3 totals 14 residues. In DNA form, the CDR3 reads TGTGCCAGCAGCTTAGCACAGGGGTATTCACCCCTCCACTTT. Amino acids: CASSLAQGYSPLHF.

The rearrangement uses TRBV3-1 and TRBJ1-2, with D maybe TRBD1 (5 bases). The length of the CDR3 is 16 residues. V lost 4 bases and J 6 bases, leaving 21 bases between the germline ends. Looked up from germline, CDR1 is LGHDT and CDR2 is YNNKEL (reference sequence). The CDR3 loop is CASSRGSFRQTNGYTF. The DNA for the CDR3 is TGTGCCAGCAGCCGGGGGTCGTTTCGACAGACCAATGGCTACACCTTC.

This clonotype was recorded many times. The V call is TRBV24-1, the J call TRBJ2-1; a weak D match, TRBD2 (6 bases). Trimming stripped 4 bases from V and 5 bases from J, with 14 bases between. The CDR3 length is 15 residues. CDR1 and CDR2 from the germline V gene are KGHDR and SFDVKD. CDR3: CATSDQPGLDNEQFF. The CDR3 coding sequence is TGTGCCACCAGTGACCAACCGGGACTCGACAATGAGCAGTTCTTC.

The table lists this clonotype with a few counts. The gene calls are TRBV2 and TRBJ1-3; D gene ambiguous. Trimming shortened V by 2 bases and J by 0 bases, and 11 bases separated the two germline ends. The length of the CDR3 is 16 residues. CDR1 is SNHLY and CDR2 is FYNNEI in the germline V gene. In nucleotides, the CDR3 is TGTGCCAGCAGTGAAAGGGTAGGATTCTCTGGAAACACCATATATTTT. Protein: CASSERVGFSGNTIYF.

This clonotype was counted at least ten times. The junction does not match germline at one end; this may be a read error. J is TRBJ2-5 and V is TRBV4-1, with 10 nucleotides matching TRBD2. There are 14 residues in the CDR3. CDR1 and CDR2 (germline): MGHRA, YSYEKL. This chain's CDR3 is CASSLLAGVETQYF. The CDR3 DNA is TGTGCCAGCAGTCTCCTAGCGGGGGTAGAGACCCAGTACTTC.

This clonotype has a count of ten or more. The chain uses TRBV12-3 or TRBV12-4 and TRBJ2-7, with 9 bases that match TRBD2. V gave up 4 bases and J gave up 5 bases; unmatched junction bases: 12. The CDR3 totals 16 residues. The CDR3: CASSSGGAGGIHEQYF. CDR3 nucleotides: TGTGCCAGCAGTTCTGGGGGCGCGGGGGGGATCCACGAGCAGTACTTC.

The sample holds many counts of this clonotype. The chain employs TRBV20-1 and TRBJ1-2; D is undetermined. The germline V gene encodes CDR1 DFQATT and CDR2 SNEGSKA (reference sequence). V was trimmed by 3 bases and J by 6 bases, leaving 14 bases between them. The CDR3 has 13 amino acids. CDR3 DNA: TGCAGTGCTAGTTCTCGGGATAAAAATGGCTACACCTTC. It translates to CSASSRDKNGYTF.

This chain links TRBV6-1 with TRBJ2-5, with D perhaps matching TRBD2 (5 bases). V dropped 1 base and J dropped 1 base, with 10 bases sitting between them. This CDR3 comprises 15 residues. Germline CDR1 and CDR2: MNHNS and SASEGT. CDR3 sequence: CASSEEAGGQETQYF. The CDR3 coding sequence is TGTGCCAGCAGTGAAGAGGCAGGAGGCCAAGAGACCCAGTACTTC.

The chain is built from TRBV6-1 and TRBJ1-5, with TRBD1 identical over 8 bases. Per the germline V gene, CDR1 is MNHNS and CDR2 is SASEGT. V trimming: 4 bases; J trimming: 2 bases; junction bases outside the gene matches: 7. The CDR3 is made up of 16 amino acids. The CDR3 is CASSGRTGWGNQPQHF. CDR3 nucleotides: TGTGCCAGCAGTGGCCGGACAGGGTGGGGCAATCAGCCCCAGCATTTT.

The V and J genes are TRBV11-3 and TRBJ2-2, with D possibly called TRBD1 or TRBD2 (5 bases each). CDR3 length equals 15 residues. Germline CDR1 and CDR2: SGHNT and YENEEA. V lost 5 bases to trimming and J lost 4 bases, with 14 bases between them. Here the CDR3 reads CASSPRDQLTGELFF. The CDR3 DNA reads as TGTGCCAGCAGCCCCCGGGACCAACTCACCGGGGAGCTGTTTTTT.

This clonotype was seen repeatedly, ten times or more. The chain has TRBV12-3 or TRBV12-4 and TRBJ2-7; no firm D call. The ends were cut back, 3 bases at V and 3 bases at J, with 9 bases in the middle. There are 13 residues in the CDR3. In DNA form, the CDR3 reads TGTGCCAGCAGTTTGGCCAGGATCTACGAGCAGTACTTC. Amino acid sequence: CASSLARIYEQYF.

This clonotype has at least ten counts. J is TRBJ1-5 and V is TRBV7-8; D may be TRBD1 (6 bases). V shed 7 bases and J shed 3 bases, with 16 bases lying between them. The CDR3 is 15 residues long. Germline values: CDR1 SGHVS, CDR2 FQNEAQ. CDR3: CASTPSGTLNQPQHF. The CDR3 nucleotides are TGTGCCAGCACCCCATCCGGGACACTCAATCAGCCCCAGCATTTT.

This clonotype was observed at least ten times. The chain links TRBV7-8 to TRBJ1-1; D remains unclear. The CDR3 sequence is 15 residues long. CDR1 is SGHVS and CDR2 is FQNEAQ in the germline V gene. Trimming cost V 2 bases and J 7 bases, with 17 bases left between them. In DNA form, the CDR3 reads TGTGCCAGCAGCTTAAGTTTCTTCCCCTCCGATGAAGCTTTCTTT. Translating gives CASSLSFFPSDEAFF.

The rearrangement links TRBV5-1 to TRBJ2-1; 13 bases match TRBD2. This CDR3 comprises 15 residues. The J segment lost 12 bases and the V segment lost 0 bases, leaving 6 bases of the junction unmatched. Per the germline V gene, CDR1 is SGHRS and CDR2 is YFSETQ. The CDR3 spells CASSLVRTSGSGQFF. In DNA, the CDR3 is TGCGCCAGCAGCTTGGTCCGGACTAGCGGGAGTGGGCAGTTCTTC.

This clonotype was seen ten or more times. J is TRBJ1-5 and V is TRBV2, with 8 nucleotides matching TRBD1. Looked up from germline, CDR1 is SNHLY and CDR2 is FYNNEI. This CDR3 region has 13 residues. V lost 7 bases to trimming and J lost 5 bases; unmatched junction nucleotides: 4. In DNA form, the CDR3 reads TGTGCCAGCACTGACAGGGGTTATCAGCCCCAGCATTTT. This encodes CASTDRGYQPQHF.

This clonotype was recorded at least ten times. The chain uses TRBV28 and TRBJ2-5; D is perhaps TRBD1 or TRBD2 (5 bases each). CDR1 and CDR2 from the germline V gene are MDHEN and SYDVKM. The V end was cut by 2 bases, the J end by 7 bases, with 11 bases between. This CDR3 comprises 13 residues. CDR3 nucleotides: TGTGCCAGCAGTTTAAAGGGGACGGGGACCCAGTACTTC. As protein: CASSLKGTGTQYF.

This clonotype was counted many times. The chain recombines TRBV9 with TRBJ1-2; D might be TRBD1 (6 bases). CDR3 length: 14 amino acids. Per germline, CDR1 SGDLS and CDR2 YYNGEE. The V gene lost 0 bases and the J gene lost 3 bases, with 9 bases spanning the gap. The CDR3 is CASSVATGHYGYTF. The CDR3 nucleotides read TGTGCCAGCAGCGTAGCTACAGGGCACTATGGCTACACCTTC.